The rows below give T cell receptor beta chains drawn from one sample of a study of prognosis after radiotherapy for stage I lung cancer. TCRdb re-derived calls from the multiplex PCR reads in MiXCR, one entry per CDR3 protein. The data contain around 19,000 distinct CDR3 sequences, roughly half of them singletons. Sequencing used PBMCs, obtained before or after stereotactic body radiation therapy (not recorded which). These receptors came from a donor aged 50 or older with non-small cell lung cancer. Each CDR3 is given with its conserved first and last residue. Fields, in order: clone size, CDR3 length, J gene, D gene, V gene, CDR3 DNA, CDR3 protein. D genes are given only for firm matches. Size is omitted from some rows. Given values are once, few, many or a class for expanded clones.

>NA|20|TRBJ2-7|TRBD2|TRBV19
TGTGCCAGTAGTACCAAATCCCCTTCCGGGACTAGCGGGGGCTCCTACGAGCAGTACTTC
CASSTKSPSGTSGGSYEQYF
>medium-sized|12|TRBJ1-2|NA|TRBV28
TGTGCCAGCAGAGATTCCAGCTATGGCTACACCTTC
CASRDSSYGYTF
>many|13|TRBJ2-1|NA|TRBV24-1
TGTGCCACCAGTGACTATGACACTAATGGGCAGTTCTTC
CATSDYDTNGQFF
>NA|18|TRBJ2-3|TRBD2|TRBV7-9
TGTGCCAGCAGCCCCGCTTATATCTCTAGCGGGGGGGCGGATACGCAGTATTTT
CASSPAYISSGGADTQYF
>many|14|TRBJ1-1|NA|TRBV28
TGTGCCAGCAGTTTCGGGAGATCGCACACTGAAGCTTTCTTT
CASSFGRSHTEAFF
>NA|16|TRBJ1-1|TRBD1|TRBV11-2
TGTGCCAGCAGCTTCGGACAGGGTAGAGGGAACACTGAAGCTTTCTTT
CASSFGQGRGNTEAFF
>medium-sized|17|TRBJ2-1|TRBD2|TRBV5-1
TGCGCCAGCAGCGGCGGCCGGACTAGCGGGAGCGGCAATGAGCAGTTCTTC
CASSGGRTSGSGNEQFF
>NA|15|TRBJ2-7|NA|TRBV18
TGTGCCAGCTCACCTCCCAATTTCAGGGTCGGCGAGCAGTACTTC
CASSPPNFRVGEQYF
>medium-sized|15|TRBJ1-5|NA|TRBV30
TGTGCCTGGAGTGCAAAGGGACTGTATAATCAGCCCCAGCATTTT
CAWSAKGLYNQPQHF
>NA|15|TRBJ1-1|NA|TRBV19
TGTGCCAGTAGTCTTTTTACTCGTATGAACACTGAAGCTTTCTTT
CASSLFTRMNTEAFF
>NA|17|TRBJ2-1|NA|TRBV6-1
TGTGCCAGCAGTGAAGTCCCCGGGACGGAATCCTACAATGAGCAGTTCTTC
CASSEVPGTESYNEQFF
>many|15|TRBJ2-7|NA|TRBV28
TGTGCCAGCAGTTTATTACAAACAGGGAGCTACGAGCAGTACTTC
CASSLLQTGSYEQYF
>NA|15|TRBJ2-2|NA|TRBV7-9
TGTGCCAGCAGCGCAGGGGCCGCGAACACCGGGGAGCTGTTTTTT
CASSAGAANTGELFF
>NA|15|TRBJ2-1|TRBD2|TRBV7-3
TGTGCCAGCAGCTTCTTAGCGGGAGTGTACAATGAGCAGTTCTTC
CASSFLAGVYNEQFF
>many|23|TRBJ2-1|TRBD1|TRBV7-2
TGTGCCAGCAGCTTAGTCGACAGGGGCGGACATCGGTTCCACCTACCCTTAATGGATGAGCAGTTCTTC
CASSLVDRGGHRFHLPLMDEQFF
>NA|20|TRBJ2-2|NA|TRBV28
TGTGCCAGCAGTCCCGTCGGGTCCCGGGGGGCTAGACTCAACACCTGGGAGCTGTTTTTT
CASSPVGSRGARLNTWELFF
>many|13|TRBJ2-7|NA|TRBV29-1
TGCAGCGTTGAAGACAGGGGCTTGTACGAGCAGTACTTC
CSVEDRGLYEQYF
>many|16|TRBJ2-3|TRBD2|TRBV6-1
TGTGCCAGCAGTATCAAAAGCGGGAGGGCCGGTGATACGCAGTATTTT
CASSIKSGRAGDTQYF
>NA|13|TRBJ2-7|NA|TRBV20-1
TGCAGTGCTAGCACCCATAGCAAGAACGAGCAGTACTTC
CSASTHSKNEQYF
>many|15|TRBJ1-5|NA|TRBV19
TGTGCCAGTAAAGTAGGCGGGGGGGGCGGACAGCCCCAGCATTTT
CASKVGGGGGQPQHF
>NA|11|TRBJ1-2|NA|TRBV27
TGTGCCGCCCGGGTGGGGGATGGCTACACCTTC
CAARVGDGYTF
>many|14|TRBJ1-5|NA|TRBV20-1
TGCAGTGCTGCCTACCTAGATAGCAATCAGCCCCAGCATTTT
CSAAYLDSNQPQHF
>NA|13|TRBJ2-7|NA|TRBV20-1
TGCAGTGCTCCCGCGGCCTACGATTACGAGCAGTACTTC
CSAPAAYDYEQYF
>NA|16|TRBJ2-6|NA|TRBV19
TGTGCCAGTAGTATTTCAGTATACTCTGTGGCCAACGTCCTGACTTTC
CASSISVYSVANVLTF
>medium-sized|13|TRBJ2-1|NA|TRBV12-3/TRBV12-4
TGTGCCAGCCGCTGGGCGGCGGGAAGGGAGCAGTTCTTC
CASRWAAGREQFF
>NA|14|TRBJ2-1|NA|TRBV12-3/TRBV12-4
TGTGCCAGCAGTTTGGCCGGGGGAGGCAGTGAGCAGTTCTTC
CASSLAGGGSEQFF
>NA|13|TRBJ1-1|NA|TRBV19
TGTGCCAGTAATAGGGCCGAAGGAACTGAAGCTTTCTTT
CASNRAEGTEAFF
>NA|13|TRBJ2-7|NA|TRBV27
TGTGCCAGCAGTTTGGGTACCTCCTACGAGCAGTACTTC
CASSLGTSYEQYF
>NA|17|TRBJ2-6|TRBD2|TRBV28
TGTGCCAGCAGTGGGACTAGCGGGACGGCTGGGGCCAACGTCGTGACTTTC
CASSGTSGTAGANVVTF
>NA|16|TRBJ1-1|NA|TRBV6-9
TGTGCCAGCAGTTACGGGGCAGGGAAAGCGATCACTGAAGTTTTCTTT
CASSYGAGKAITEVFF
>many|15|TRBJ2-1|TRBD2|TRBV27
TGTGCCAGCAGTCCCTTGACGGGAGGGCCGAATGAGCAGTTCTTC
CASSPLTGGPNEQFF
>once|14|TRBJ1-6|TRBD1|TRBV30
TGTGCCTGTAGCCGTGACAGGGTGAATTCACCCCTCCACTTT
CACSRDRVNSPLHF
>NA|15|TRBJ2-3|NA|TRBV19
TGTGCCAGTAGTCCAAAGGACAGAAGCACAGATACGCAGTATTTT
CASSPKDRSTDTQYF
>NA|16|TRBJ2-2|NA|TRBV6-1
TGTGCCAGCAGTCGGGCGAGGTTATCGAACACCGGGGAGCTGTTTTTT
CASSRARLSNTGELFF
>many|16|TRBJ2-2|NA|TRBV5-6
TGTGCCAGCAGCTTCCGGACAGTGGGGTACGCCGGGGAGCTGTTTTTT
CASSFRTVGYAGELFF
>NA|12|TRBJ2-1|NA|TRBV6-2/TRBV6-3
TGTGCCAGCAGTCCCGACCAAAATGAGCAGTTCTTC
CASSPDQNEQFF
>large|15|TRBJ2-3|TRBD2|TRBV27
TGTGCCAGCAGTTTATGGGGGGGAGAGCGAGATACGCAGTATTTT
CASSLWGGERDTQYF
>NA|11|TRBJ2-7|TRBD1|TRBV28
TGTGCGGTCACAGGGGTAGGGGAGCAGTACTTC
CAVTGVGEQYF
>many|14|TRBJ2-7|NA|TRBV7-3
TGTGCCAGCAGCCATGGACCCGGACCCTACGAGCAGTACTTC
CASSHGPGPYEQYF
>NA|14|TRBJ2-2|NA|TRBV12-3/TRBV12-4
TGTGCCAGCAGCTTACTGGTTCGCAACGGGGAGCTGTTTTTT
CASSLLVRNGELFF
>few|16|TRBJ1-5|NA|TRBV5-1
TGCGCCAGCAGCTTGGAAAGAACAACGCGTGGTCAGCCCCAGCATTTT
CASSLERTTRGQPQHF
>medium-sized|14|TRBJ2-3|NA|TRBV7-3
TGTGCCAGCAGCTTAACAACTAGCACAGATACGCAGTATTTT
CASSLTTSTDTQYF
>NA|14|TRBJ2-7|NA|TRBV6-2/TRBV6-3
TGTACCAGCAGTGCGGTCCTTGTGGGGAGAGAGCAGTACTTC
CTSSAVLVGREQYF
>many|14|TRBJ1-4|TRBD1|TRBV6-1
TGTGCCAGCAGCAGACAGGGCGGGGATGAAAAACTGTTTTTT
CASSRQGGDEKLFF
>NA|12|TRBJ2-7|NA|TRBV10-3
TGTGCCATCATGGCTAGCGTCTACGAGCAGTACTTC
CAIMASVYEQYF
>NA|15|TRBJ2-1|NA|TRBV10-2
TGCGCCAGCAGTGTTGGGAGTGCCTGGTACAATGAGCAGTTCTTC
CASSVGSAWYNEQFF
>NA|12|TRBJ1-2|NA|TRBV7-9
TGTGCCAGCAGCCCCCGTCCCTATGGCTACACCTTC
CASSPRPYGYTF
>NA|12|TRBJ2-7|NA|TRBV30
TGTGCCTGTAAGTTGGGCCCCTACGAGCAGTACTTC
CACKLGPYEQYF
>many|15|TRBJ2-2|NA|TRBV4-2
TGTGCCAGCAGCCAAGACTGGGTAAACCCCGGGGAGCTGTTTTTT
CASSQDWVNPGELFF